This T cell receptor beta chain comes out of a study of Ad26.COV2.S vaccination and SARS-CoV-2 variants. Looking at the study overall: Sample donor was a member of the COV1001 Ad26.COV2.S trial arm.

A note on this clone: Its antigen is as yet unknown.

As for treatment: about 20 received Ad26.COV2.S at low or high dose, single or two shots; five or six received placebo; per-sample allocation not given. Sampling was done on day 63 after the first vaccine or placebo injection. Libraries were prepared by immunoSEQ multiplex PCR; TCRdb keeps only in-frame clonotypes and omits some of them. The sample carries around 300,000 clones, roughly 90% recorded once. Study-level points and caveats: For non-spike TCRs, breadth in vaccine recipients resembled that in placebo recipients.

The sequenced sample was peripheral blood, obtained in a trial of Ad26.COV2.S vaccine versus placebo. The sequence derives from a person aged 18-60 years who received the Ad26.COV2.S COVID-19 vaccine or a placebo.

The CDR3 reads CSVAEDSMNTEAFF. CDR3 DNA: TGCAGCGTCGCAGAGGACAGCATGAACACTGAAGCTTTCTTT. This sequence joins TRBV29-1 and TRBJ1-1; maybe TRBD1 (6 bases). This CDR3 contains 14 residues. Germline V gene lookup returns CDR1 SQVTM and CDR2 ANQGSEA. The ends were cut back, 6 bases at V and 0 bases at J, with 14 bases in the middle.